The following is a T cell receptor beta chain sequence with its context. No antigen is known for it. Base qualities are not provided; no much larger clone lies one nucleotide away. The sample originates from a study of T cells in localized non-small cell lung cancer (dated by TCRdb to the early 2020s). In the study overall: The study analyzed T cell repertoires of hundreds of early-stage NSCLC patients, comparing tumors and uninvolved tumor-adjacent lungs. A mean age of around 69 years was recorded for the NSCLC patients, of whom under 150 were male and over 100 were female. The cohort was made up of hundreds of treatment-naive NSCLC patients whose localized lung tumors had been resected.

General conclusions and limits of the study: Because multi-region tumor sequencing was not done, intratumor heterogeneity could not be ruled out. A median of roughly 56 of the top 100 tumor clones were detected in paired uninvolved adjacent lung, and around 30 of these tumor clones were also found among the top 100 clones of the paired uninvolved adjacent lung. Higher T cell density in blood was associated with longer overall survival, whereas higher clonality in adjacent lung was associated with shorter survival. Because the study design was exploratory, TCR variables were selected using unadjusted p-values without false-discovery rate correction. Uninvolved tumor-adjacent lung showed the highest T cell clonality, higher than tumor, which suggests more focused antigenic responses in the adjacent lung.

TCR beta CDR3 regions were sequenced from DNA using the immunoSEQ Assay. The original methods were these. To compute T cell density, TCR beta template counts were normalized to usable DNA, which was estimated by amplifying housekeeping genes. Richness was estimated using the preseqR package, with extrapolation to 400,000 templates for PBMC samples and to 120,000 templates for tissue samples. Clonality was taken to be one minus Pielou's evenness. To identify tissue-enriched TCRs, differential abundance testing was run on productive amino-acid clonotypes with a minimum total count of 5 and an alpha of 0.1. The Jaccard Index and the Morisita Overlap Index were used to quantify repertoire overlap between compartments. TCR beta CDR3s were clustered by GLIPH together with public tetramer-defined viral CDR3s, and at least three viral sequences plus V-gene enrichment were required for viral motifs. The immuneACCESS repertoire file appears here via TCRdb, limited to in-frame rearrangements. These files lack a portion of the clones; in checked studies, under half of the deficit traces to unresolved V genes, and the cause of the others is not known. V, J and clone size derive from that table, while D and trimming were established from the DNA sequence. This sample holds over 25,000 clones; about 90% were observed only once. The top ten constitute less than 6% of the sample.

From the germline V gene, CDR1 is MNHNS and CDR2 is SASEGT. The junction carries 8 bases between V and J, which are trimmed by 1 base and 0 bases respectively. The CDR3 has 15 amino acids, counting the end cysteine and phenylalanine. Only the CDR3 portion is preserved as DNA: 45 bases, with reading frame beginning at the first base. At diagnosis, tumor, uninvolved tumor-adjacent lung and peripheral blood were collected and then preserved as a mix of FFPE and fresh-frozen material. Blood samples were analyzed as peripheral blood mononuclear cells for TCR repertoire profiling. Source: PBMCs, taken before any cancer treatment. The clonotype originates from a man aged 35 to 69 with stage II lung adenocarcinoma. The V gene is TRBV6-1 and the J gene is TRBJ2-3, with a weak D call of TRBD2 (5 bases match). The CDR3 sequence is CASSEVRGSTDTQYF. The nucleotide sequence is TGTGCCAGCAGTGAAGTTAGAGGGAGCACAGATACGCAGTATTTT.